The 4 T cell receptor beta chains below come from one sample, sequenced in a study of blood T cell repertoires in COVID-19. TCRdb keeps only in-frame clones here, not all; method: immunoSEQ multiplex PCR. The data contain approximately 330,000 clones, roughly 87% of them singletons. Material: peripheral blood. The source is a man aged 25 to 45 with COVID-19, enrolled during active disease.

The genes are TRBV28 and TRBJ1-1; D is undetermined. The CDR3 is 16 amino acids. Per the germline V gene, CDR1 is MDHEN and CDR2 is SYDVKM. With 3 bases removed from V and 4 bases from J, the gap between germline ends came to 18 bases. The CDR3 loop reads CASSFSSVAAVTEAFF. DNA for the CDR3: TGTGCCAGCAGTTTTTCCAGTGTGGCCGCGGTCACTGAAGCTTTCTTT.

In its sample, this clone was seen once. V and J are TRBV5-1 and TRBJ2-5, with TRBD1 as a possible D gene (6 bases). Germline values: CDR1 SGHRS, CDR2 YFSETQ. The CDR3 totals 15 residues. The V end was cut by 3 bases, the J end by 4 bases, with 16 bases between. The CDR3 spells CASSSQQGSGETQYF. CDR3 DNA: TGCGCCAGCAGCTCACAACAGGGTTCGGGAGAGACCCAGTACTTC.

The chain combines TRBV27 with TRBJ2-1, with unresolved D. The CDR3 spans 17 residues. The V gene lost 7 bases and the J gene lost 7 bases, with 26 bases spanning the gap. Germline CDR1 and CDR2: MNHEY and SMNVEV (reference sequence). CDR3 amino acids: CASTPRHGGYSRNEQFF. Written as DNA, the CDR3 is TGTGCCAGCACTCCCCGGCACGGTGGTTACTCGAGGAATGAGCAGTTCTTC.

The chain couples TRBV27 to TRBJ1-1, with D perhaps TRBD1 (5 bases). CDR1 MNHEY and CDR2 SMNVEV come from the germline V gene (reference sequence). V was shortened by 3 bases and J by 5 bases, with 16 bases between the two germline ends. CDR3 length: 15 residues. DNA for the CDR3: TGTGCCAGCAGTTTTTCCGGGGGAATCAGGACTGAAGCTTTCTTT. Translating it yields CASSFSGGIRTEAFF.